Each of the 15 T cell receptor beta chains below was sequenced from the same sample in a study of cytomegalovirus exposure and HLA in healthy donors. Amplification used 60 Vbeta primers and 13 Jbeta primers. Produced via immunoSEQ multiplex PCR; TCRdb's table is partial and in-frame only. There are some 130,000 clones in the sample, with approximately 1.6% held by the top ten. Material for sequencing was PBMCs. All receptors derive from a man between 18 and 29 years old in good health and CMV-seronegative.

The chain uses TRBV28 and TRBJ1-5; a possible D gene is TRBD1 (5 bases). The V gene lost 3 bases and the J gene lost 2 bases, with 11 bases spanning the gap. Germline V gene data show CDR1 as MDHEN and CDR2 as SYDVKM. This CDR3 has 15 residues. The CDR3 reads CASSFQGTGNQPQHF. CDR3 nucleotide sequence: TGTGCCAGCAGTTTTCAGGGTACGGGCAATCAGCCCCAGCATTTT.

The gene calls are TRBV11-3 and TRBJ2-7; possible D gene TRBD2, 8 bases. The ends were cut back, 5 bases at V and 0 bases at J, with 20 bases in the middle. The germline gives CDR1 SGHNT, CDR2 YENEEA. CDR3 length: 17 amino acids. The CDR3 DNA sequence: TGTGCCAGCAGCCGGGAGGGGGCTAGGTCCCCCTCCTACGAGCAGTACTTC. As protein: CASSREGARSPSYEQYF.

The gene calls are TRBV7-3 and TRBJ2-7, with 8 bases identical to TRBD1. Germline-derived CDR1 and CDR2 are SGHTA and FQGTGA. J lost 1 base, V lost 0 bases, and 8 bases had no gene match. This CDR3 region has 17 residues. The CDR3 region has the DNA TGTGCCAGCAGCTTAACGGGAGGACAGGGATTTTCCTACGAGCAGTACTTC. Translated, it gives CASSLTGGQGFSYEQYF.

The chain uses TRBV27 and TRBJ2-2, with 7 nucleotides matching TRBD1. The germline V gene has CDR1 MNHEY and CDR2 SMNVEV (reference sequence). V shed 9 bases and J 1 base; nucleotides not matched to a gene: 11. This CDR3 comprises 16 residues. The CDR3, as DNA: TGTGCCAGTACCCACCGGGACAGACTGAACACCGGGGAGCTGTTTTTT. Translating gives CASTHRDRLNTGELFF.

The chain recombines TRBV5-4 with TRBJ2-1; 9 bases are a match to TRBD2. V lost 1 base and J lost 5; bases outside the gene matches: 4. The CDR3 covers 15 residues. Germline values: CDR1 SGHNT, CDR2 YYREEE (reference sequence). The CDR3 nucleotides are TGTGCCAGCAGCTTGACGGGGACTAGCAACAATGAGCAGTTCTTC. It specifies CASSLTGTSNNEQFF.

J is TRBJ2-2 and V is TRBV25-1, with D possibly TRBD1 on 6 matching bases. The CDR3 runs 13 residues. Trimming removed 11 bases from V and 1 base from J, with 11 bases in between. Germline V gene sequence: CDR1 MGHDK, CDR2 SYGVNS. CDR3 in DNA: TGTGCCTTTCGGGACAAGAACACCGGGGAGCTGTTTTTT. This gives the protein CAFRDKNTGELFF. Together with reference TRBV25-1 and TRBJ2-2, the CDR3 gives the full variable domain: EADIYQTPRYLVIGTGKKITLECSQTMGHDKMYWYQQDPGMELHLIHYSYGVNSTEKGDLSSESTVSRIRTEHFPLTLESARPSHTSQYLCAFRDKNTGELFFGEGSRLTVL.

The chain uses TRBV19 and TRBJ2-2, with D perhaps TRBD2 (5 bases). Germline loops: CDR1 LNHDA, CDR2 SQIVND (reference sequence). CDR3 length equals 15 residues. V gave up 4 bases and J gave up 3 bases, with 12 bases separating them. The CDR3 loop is CASSTGDRDTGELFF. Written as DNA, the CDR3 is TGTGCCAGTAGTACCGGGGATAGGGACACCGGGGAGCTGTTTTTT.

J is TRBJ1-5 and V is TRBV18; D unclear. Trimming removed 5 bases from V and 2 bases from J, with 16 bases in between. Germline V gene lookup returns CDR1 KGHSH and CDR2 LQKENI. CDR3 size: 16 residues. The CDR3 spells CASSSIEMAGNQPQHF. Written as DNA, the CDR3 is TGTGCCAGCTCAAGTATCGAAATGGCGGGCAATCAGCCCCAGCATTTT.

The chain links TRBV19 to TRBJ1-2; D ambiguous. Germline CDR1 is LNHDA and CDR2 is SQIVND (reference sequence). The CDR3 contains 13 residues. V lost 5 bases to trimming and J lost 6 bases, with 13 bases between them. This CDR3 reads CASSGKGGDGYTF. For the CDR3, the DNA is TGTGCCAGTAGTGGAAAAGGCGGAGATGGCTACACCTTC.

The DNA for the CDR3 is TGTGCCAGTAGTATTTTAGGGGATGAGCAGTTCTTC. Translating it yields CASSILGDEQFF. The chain links TRBV19 to TRBJ2-1; D may be TRBD1 (5 bases). V lost 3 bases and J 8 bases, leaving 8 bases between the germline ends. This CDR3 region has 12 residues. Per the germline V gene, CDR1 is LNHDA and CDR2 is SQIVND (reference sequence).

The CDR3 loop reads CASSSARGETQYF. The CDR3 coding sequence is TGTGCCAGCAGCTCGGCGCGCGGAGAGACCCAGTACTTC. The V call is TRBV7-2, the J call TRBJ2-5; D call uncertain. CDR1 and CDR2 (germline): SGHTA, FQGNSA. The CDR3 runs 13 residues. Trimming shortened V by 4 bases and J by 4 bases, and 10 bases separated the two germline ends.

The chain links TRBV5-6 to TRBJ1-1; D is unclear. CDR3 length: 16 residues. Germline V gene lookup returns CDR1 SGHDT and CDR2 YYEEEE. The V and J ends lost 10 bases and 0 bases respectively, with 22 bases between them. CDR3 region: CAGSSAGSSLNTEAFF. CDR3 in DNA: TGTGCCGGTTCCTCGGCGGGGAGCTCTTTGAACACTGAAGCTTTCTTT. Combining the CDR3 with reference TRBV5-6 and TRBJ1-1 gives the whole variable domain DAGVTQSPTHLIKTRGQQVTLRCSPKSGHDTVSWYQQALGQGPQFIFQYYEEEERQRGNFPDRFSGHQFPNYSSELNVNALLLGDSALYLCAGSSAGSSLNTEAFFGQGTRLTVV.

The CDR3 nucleotides are TGTGCCAGCAGTGAGGGGGCCTACGAGCAGTACTTC. It encodes CASSEGAYEQYF. V gene TRBV28 combines with J gene TRBJ2-7; maybe TRBD1 (6 bases). The CDR3 extends over 12 amino acids. V was shortened by 5 bases and J by 2 bases, with 7 bases between the two germline ends. Germline assignment: CDR1 MDHEN and CDR2 SYDVKM.

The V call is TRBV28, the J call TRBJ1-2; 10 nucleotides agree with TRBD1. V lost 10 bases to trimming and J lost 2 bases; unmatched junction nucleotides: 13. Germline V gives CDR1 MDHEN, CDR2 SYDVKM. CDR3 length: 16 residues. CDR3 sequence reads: CATQWDRGRVNYGYTF. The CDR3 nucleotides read TGTGCCACCCAATGGGACAGGGGAAGGGTCAACTATGGCTACACCTTC.

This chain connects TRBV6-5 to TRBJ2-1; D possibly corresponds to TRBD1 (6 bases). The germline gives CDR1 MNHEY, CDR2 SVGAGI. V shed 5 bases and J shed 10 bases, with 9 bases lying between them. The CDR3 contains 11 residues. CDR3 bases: TGTGCCAGCAGTACGGGACAAGAGCAGTTCTTC. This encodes CASSTGQEQFF.